The 26 T cell receptor beta chains listed next were all sequenced from one sample in a study of shared clonotypes between healthy human individuals. CD45RO-negative CD8 cells positively selected for CCR7 made up the naive population, which excluded terminally differentiated effector memory CD45RA+ cells. Clones were sequenced by immunoSEQ multiplex PCR, and TCRdb holds only the in-frame ones, with some missing. The sample comprises around 2.1 million clones, 90% to 95% of which are singletons, and approximately 1.7% rests with the top ten. The sample comprised naive CD8+ T cells from PBMCs. The receptor set was obtained from a man younger than 35 in good health. Some clones in this sample may be carry-over from other donors' samples.

The CDR3 bases are TGTGCCAGCAGTTTACAATCAATTCTCTTCGACACTGAAGCTTTCTTT. It yields the protein CASSLQSILFDTEAFF. This chain uses TRBV27 with TRBJ1-1; no clear D gene. Germline assignment: CDR1 MNHEY and CDR2 SMNVEV (reference sequence). The CDR3 totals 16 residues. The ends were cut back, 2 bases at V and 3 bases at J, with 16 bases in the middle.

This chain connects TRBV29-1 to TRBJ1-3, with D unresolved. Germline V gene lookup returns CDR1 SQVTM and CDR2 ANQGSEA. The CDR3 has 14 amino acids. Trimming shortened V by 2 bases and J by 6 bases, and 14 bases separated the two germline ends. The CDR3 DNA reads as TGCAGCGTTGAATCGATACAAAACCCAAACACCATATATTTT. Protein: CSVESIQNPNTIYF.

The chain has TRBV13 and TRBJ1-2, with D possibly matching TRBD1 (6 bases). CDR1 is PRHDT and CDR2 is FYEKMQ in the germline V gene (reference sequence). Deletions cut 4 bases from V and 1 base from J, with 13 bases between. The CDR3 consists of 15 residues. The CDR3 DNA reads TGTGCCAGCAGCTCCCGCGGACAGCATAACTATGGCTACACCTTC. This encodes CASSSRGQHNYGYTF.

The chain carries TRBV6-1 and TRBJ2-1; TRBD2 matches 7 bases. This CDR3 has 16 amino acids. Germline-derived CDR1 and CDR2 are MNHNS and SASEGT. The V gene end was trimmed by 4 bases and the J gene end by 1 base; junction bases not matched to a gene: 7. CDR3: CASSVRAGVSYNEQFF. The CDR3 DNA sequence: TGTGCCAGCAGTGTCAGGGCGGGAGTATCCTACAATGAGCAGTTCTTC.

This clone was seen more than once but under ten times. The chain employs TRBV7-3 and TRBJ1-1; a possible D gene is TRBD1 (5 bases). CDR3 size: 14 residues. Trimming took 6 bases from V and 1 from J, leaving 12 bases between them. In germline, CDR1 is SGHTA, CDR2 FQGTGA. The DNA of the CDR3 is TGTGCCAGCAGTTCCGGGGCGGGGAACACTGAAGCTTTCTTT. Residues: CASSSGAGNTEAFF.

As for this clone: Other DNA sequences in the sample encode the same CDR3. The V and J genes are TRBV7-9 and TRBJ1-5; D is unclear. CDR3 length equals 15 residues. The V and J ends lost 1 base and 0 bases respectively, with 7 bases between them. Germline lookup yields CDR1 SEHNR and CDR2 FQNEAQ (reference sequence). This chain's CDR3 is CASSLGQYSNQPQHF. CDR3 in DNA: TGTGCCAGCAGCTTAGGGCAATATAGCAATCAGCCCCAGCATTTT.

This rearrangement joins TRBV27 to TRBJ2-7; TRBD2 aligns across 9 bases. The CDR3 sequence is 17 residues long. Germline V gives CDR1 MNHEY, CDR2 SMNVEV (reference sequence). V lost 5 bases and J lost 3; bases outside the gene matches: 14. The CDR3 DNA follows: TGTGCCAGCAGTCCCCAACCCGTTAGCGGGAGAAGCTACGAGCAGTACTTC. Protein: CASSPQPVSGRSYEQYF.

This clone is a singleton in its sample. The rearrangement joins TRBV27 to TRBJ2-7, with 9 bases that match TRBD1. This CDR3 contains 15 residues. Looked up from germline, CDR1 is MNHEY and CDR2 is SMNVEV (reference sequence). V gave up 5 bases and J gave up 2 bases; unmatched junction bases: 7. CDR3 sequence (DNA): TGTGCCAGCAGTCTCCAGGACAGGGGAACCTACGAGCAGTACTTC. It is translated as CASSLQDRGTYEQYF.

The chain joins TRBV11-2 to TRBJ2-6, with 8 bases identical to TRBD2. CDR1 SGHAT and CDR2 FQNNGV come from the germline V gene. Germline trimming cut 5 bases from V and 0 bases from J; bases unmatched to any gene: 0. The CDR3 sequence is 15 residues long. This CDR3 is CASSLAGSGANVLTF. The CDR3 nucleotides read TGTGCCAGCAGCCTAGCGGGCTCTGGGGCCAACGTCCTGACTTTC.

This chain joins TRBV6-5 and TRBJ2-7; no firm D call. The germline V gene has CDR1 MNHEY and CDR2 SVGAGI. The V gene lost 4 bases and the J gene lost 7 bases, with 11 bases spanning the gap. This CDR3 has 12 amino acids. The CDR3 region is CASSLQSGEQYF. As DNA, the CDR3 is TGTGCCAGCAGTTTACAGTCCGGAGAGCAGTACTTC.

This chain uses TRBV7-3 with TRBJ2-1, with 14 bases identical to TRBD2. The V segment lost 3 bases and the J segment 7 bases; nucleotides outside the gene matches: 2. The CDR3 spans 15 residues. Germline CDR1 reads SGHTA; CDR2 reads FQGTGA. The CDR3 coding sequence is TGTGCCAGCAGCTTCGGGACTAGCGGGAGAAATGAGCAGTTCTTC. Its protein is CASSFGTSGRNEQFF. The whole variable domain, remainder taken from reference TRBV7-3 and TRBJ2-1, is GAGVSQTPSNKVTEKGKYVELRCDPISGHTALYWYRQSLGQGPEFLIYFQGTGAADDSGLPNDRFFAVRPEGSVSTLKIQRTERGDSAVYLCASSFGTSGRNEQFFGPGTRLTVL.

This chain joins TRBV7-2 and TRBJ1-1; D might be TRBD1 (5 bases). The CDR3 has 14 amino acids. Trimming left V 4 bases short and J 9 bases short, with 18 bases between. Germline V gene data show CDR1 as SGHTA and CDR2 as FQGNSA. The CDR3 spells CASSYRDGTWKAFF. DNA for the CDR3: TGTGCCAGCAGCTACCGGGACGGCACCTGGAAAGCTTTCTTT.

In its sample, this clone was seen once. Other nucleotide sequences from this sample produce the same CDR3. In nucleotides, the CDR3 is TGTGCCAGCAGCTCGCCGGACGGCGAAAAACTGTTTTTT. The encoded protein is CASSSPDGEKLFF. V gene TRBV7-9 combines with J gene TRBJ1-4; D gene uncertain. Germline assignment: CDR1 SEHNR and CDR2 FQNEAQ (reference sequence). CDR3 length: 13 residues. V shed 4 bases and J shed 8 bases, with 11 bases lying between them.

This clone has a single count. This chain connects TRBV5-1 to TRBJ2-1; D may be TRBD1 (5 bases). The CDR3 has 17 amino acids. The germline CDR1 and CDR2 sequences are SGHRS and YFSETQ. V lost 1 base, J lost 0 bases, and 14 bases lay in between. DNA of the CDR3: TGCGCCAGCAGCTTGTTTCCGGACAAAAGCTCCTACAATGAGCAGTTCTTC. Residues: CASSLFPDKSSYNEQFF.

The V and J genes are TRBV27 and TRBJ1-1; a possible D gene is TRBD1 (5 bases). Germline V gene data show CDR1 as MNHEY and CDR2 as SMNVEV (reference sequence). This CDR3 spans 15 amino acids. V lost 3 bases and J 4 bases, leaving 15 bases between the germline ends. CDR3 DNA: TGTGCCAGCAGTTTCTACTCCGGGGCCGGCACTGAAGCTTTCTTT. It yields the protein CASSFYSGAGTEAFF.

The chain joins TRBV19 to TRBJ2-1; D is perhaps TRBD2 (5 bases). The CDR3 consists of 13 residues. Germline V gene data show CDR1 as LNHDA and CDR2 as SQIVND (reference sequence). V was shortened by 6 bases and J by 6 bases, with 12 bases between the two germline ends. CDR3 DNA: TGTGCCAGTAGGGACTCCTTCCTCAATGAGCAGTTCTTC. Translated, it gives CASRDSFLNEQFF.

The count of this clone is one. The chain is built from TRBV5-1 and TRBJ2-3, with 8 nucleotides matching TRBD2. The CDR3 contains 16 residues. The germline V gene encodes CDR1 SGHRS and CDR2 YFSETQ. Germline trimming cut 5 bases from V and 4 bases from J; bases unmatched to any gene: 12. The CDR3: CASSYGSGRSSDTQYF. In nucleotides, the CDR3 is TGCGCCAGCAGTTACGGGAGCGGGAGAAGCTCAGATACGCAGTATTTT.

CDR3 nucleotide sequence: TGTGCCAGCAGATTGAGCGGGACCTCCTACGAGCAGTACTTC. Protein sequence: CASRLSGTSYEQYF. The J gene is TRBJ2-7, the V gene TRBV6-1; 7 nucleotides agree with TRBD2. This CDR3 comprises 14 residues. Germline CDR1 reads MNHNS; CDR2 reads SASEGT. The V and J ends lost 6 bases and 0 bases, in that order; junction bases with no gene match: 5.

In DNA form, the CDR3 reads TGTGCCAGCAGCGGGAGGGACAGCTCCTATGGCTACACCTTC. Amino acid sequence: CASSGRDSSYGYTF. The V and J genes are TRBV13 and TRBJ1-2; 7 nucleotides agree with TRBD1. The CDR3 sequence is 14 residues long. Per the germline V gene, CDR1 is PRHDT and CDR2 is FYEKMQ (reference sequence). V lost 5 bases, J lost 4 bases, and 7 bases stayed unmatched.

The CDR3 DNA follows: TGTGCCAGCAGCTTAGAGGTCAAGACCCAGTACTTC. Translation gives CASSLEVKTQYF. V usage is TRBV13 and J usage is TRBJ2-5; D is ambiguous. The CDR3 extends over 12 amino acids. The V gene lost 1 base and the J gene lost 6 bases, with 6 bases spanning the gap. Germline CDR1 and CDR2: PRHDT and FYEKMQ (reference sequence).

This chain connects TRBV7-9 to TRBJ2-7; D remains ambiguous. V lost 1 base and J lost 5, with 12 bases in between. CDR3 size: 14 residues. Germline V gene lookup returns CDR1 SEHNR and CDR2 FQNEAQ (reference sequence). The CDR3 nucleotides read TGTGCCAGCAGCTTAGGCAGCCTCCCCCACGAGCAGTACTTC. This sequence encodes CASSLGSLPHEQYF.

This CDR3 reads CASSLPGQTNTGELFF. The CDR3 DNA reads as TGTGCCAGCAGCTTACCGGGACAGACGAACACCGGGGAGCTGTTTTTT. V usage is TRBV27 and J usage is TRBJ2-2, with 7 bases identical to TRBD1. V lost 6 bases, J lost 0 bases, and 7 bases stayed unmatched. This CDR3 is built from 16 residues. The germline V gene encodes CDR1 MNHEY and CDR2 SMNVEV (reference sequence).

The V call is TRBV5-4, the J call TRBJ1-2; tentatively, D is TRBD1 (5 bases). The V gene's germline CDR1 is SGHNT and CDR2 YYREEE (reference sequence). Trimming took off 0 bases at V and 4 bases at J, with 10 bases between the two ends. The CDR3 covers 14 residues. The CDR3 sequence: CASSLGRGFYGYTF. CDR3 DNA: TGTGCCAGCAGCTTGGGTAGGGGCTTCTATGGCTACACCTTC. Full variable domain (outside the CDR3, taken from reference TRBV5-4 and TRBJ1-2): ETGVTQSPTHLIKTRGQQVTLRCSSQSGHNTVSWYQQALGQGPQFIFQYYREEENGRGNFPPRFSGLQFPNYSSELNVNALELDDSALYLCASSLGRGFYGYTFGSGTRLTVV.

V usage is TRBV6-6 and J usage is TRBJ1-1; possible D gene TRBD1, 5 bases. Germline V gene lookup returns CDR1 MNHNY and CDR2 SVGAGI (reference sequence). The CDR3 consists of 14 residues. V lost 0 bases and J 2 bases, leaving 7 bases between the germline ends. The CDR3 loop reads CASSYSTVNTEAFF. The DNA of the CDR3 is TGTGCCAGCAGTTACTCGACAGTTAACACTGAAGCTTTCTTT.

The chain is built from TRBV28 and TRBJ2-1; TRBD1 matches at 7 bases. This CDR3 spans 17 amino acids. Germline V gene lookup returns CDR1 MDHEN and CDR2 SYDVKM. Unmatched junction bases numbered 6, after V lost 1 base and J lost 0 bases. For the CDR3, the DNA is TGTGCCAGCAGTTTATTGTGGGACAGCAGCTCCTACAATGAGCAGTTCTTC. Translating gives CASSLLWDSSSYNEQFF.

The chain is built from TRBV29-1 and TRBJ2-7, with D maybe TRBD2 (5 bases). The CDR3 length is 13 residues. Trimming left V 3 bases short and J 0 bases short, with 9 bases between. The germline V gene encodes CDR1 SQVTM and CDR2 ANQGSEA. The CDR3 here is CSVDFAGSYEQYF. CDR3 DNA sequence: TGCAGCGTTGATTTTGCGGGCTCCTACGAGCAGTACTTC.